What follows are 32 T cell receptor beta chains derived from one specimen sequenced in a study of T cells after yellow fever vaccination. TCRdb reprocessed the 5' RACE reads via MiXCR and lists one record per CDR3 protein. The sample records about 260,000 distinct CDR3 sequences, around 4.9% being singletons. The source material was CD4+ T cells sorted from PBMCs, sampled on the day of the yellow fever booster vaccination. All receptors come from a man younger than 35 who received the YFV17D yellow fever vaccine.

There are many counts of this clonotype. This sequence joins TRBV10-2 and TRBJ2-2; the D is unclear. The V gene's germline CDR1 is WSHSY and CDR2 SAAADI. V was pared by 5 bases and J by 6 bases, with 13 bases between. The CDR3 is 14 amino acids. CDR3 protein: CASSSPTTSGELFF. The CDR3 DNA is TGCGCCAGCAGTAGTCCCACCACCTCCGGGGAGCTGTTTTTT.

This clonotype was counted a few times. In DNA form, the CDR3 reads TGTGCCAGCAGTTACTCGGTCGCGGCGTACACTGAAGCTTTCTTT. It specifies CASSYSVAAYTEAFF. This chain joins TRBV6-5 and TRBJ1-1; D call uncertain. The CDR3 totals 15 residues. Germline V gene sequence: CDR1 MNHEY, CDR2 SVGAGI. V was cut by 0 bases and J by 3 bases, with 11 bases left in between.

This clonotype appeared many times. The gene calls are TRBV12-3 or TRBV12-4 and TRBJ1-2; 10 positions match TRBD1. V lost 5 bases, J lost 6 bases, and 6 bases stayed unmatched. CDR3 size: 14 residues. DNA of the CDR3: TGTGCCAGCAGTCGACAGGGGGCGACCGATGGCTACACCTTC. Protein product: CASSRQGATDGYTF.

This clonotype was recorded a few times. The chain recombines TRBV6-5 with TRBJ1-5; 7 bases fit TRBD1. Per germline, CDR1 MNHEY and CDR2 SVGAGI. The trim removed 6 bases at V and 0 bases at J, leaving 5 bases unmatched. CDR3 length: 15 residues. In nucleotides, the CDR3 is TGTGCCAGCAGAGACGGGACAGCTAGCAATCAGCCCCAGCATTTT. It is translated as CASRDGTASNQPQHF.

This clonotype was detected ten times or more. The chain uses TRBV5-1 and TRBJ2-2; 11 bases map to TRBD2. Germline assignment: CDR1 SGHRS and CDR2 YFSETQ. Trimming cost V 5 bases and J 0 bases; bases outside gene matches: 0. The CDR3 spans 15 residues. The CDR3 spells CASRLAGANTGELFF. The CDR3 nucleotides are TGCGCCAGCAGACTAGCGGGGGCGAACACCGGGGAGCTGTTTTTT. The variable domain in full, completed from reference TRBV5-1 and TRBJ2-2, reads KAGVTQTPRYLIKTRGQQVTLSCSPISGHRSVSWYQQTPGQGLQFLFEYFSETQRNKGNFPGRFSGRQFSNSRSEMNVSTLELGDSALYLCASRLAGANTGELFFGEGSRLTVL.

The chain couples TRBV10-3 to TRBJ2-1; D call uncertain. The CDR3 is 14 amino acids. The V end was cut by 4 bases, the J end by 3 bases, with 10 bases between. CDR1 ENHRY and CDR2 SYGVKD come from the germline V gene. CDR3 bases: TGTGCCATCAGTGGTCCAACCTTCTACAATGAGCAGTTCTTC. It encodes CAISGPTFYNEQFF.

This clonotype appeared many times. An end of the junction differs from the germline gene, which may be a read error. The chain carries TRBV7-7 and TRBJ2-6; D is uncertain. CDR3 length: 18 residues. From germline, CDR1 is SSHAT and CDR2 FNYEAQ (reference sequence). The CDR3 loop is CASSPRPIADSGANVLTF. The CDR3 nucleotides read TGTGCTAGCAGCCCACGTCCCATAGCCGACTCTGGGGCCAACGTCCTGACTTTC.

This clonotype was recorded many times. V gene TRBV28 combines with J gene TRBJ2-5; D uncertain. The CDR3 is made up of 10 amino acids. Germline V CDR1 and CDR2: MDHEN, SYDVKM. V shed 6 bases and J shed 2 bases, with 1 base lying between them. CDR3 bases: TGTGCCAGCAGACAAGAGACCCAGTACTTC. It codes for CASRQETQYF.

This clonotype was observed a handful of times. V usage is TRBV18 and J usage is TRBJ1-5; D is unresolved. The CDR3 totals 15 residues. Trimming pared 4 bases from V and 0 bases from J, leaving 10 bases between. The germline CDR1 and CDR2 sequences are KGHSH and LQKENI. The DNA for the CDR3 is TGTGCCAGCTCACGAAACAGTTATAGCAATCAGCCCCAGCATTTT. It codes for CASSRNSYSNQPQHF.

This clonotype appeared many times. The gene calls are TRBV3-1 and TRBJ2-1; D is uncertain. The ends were cut back, 0 bases at V and 2 bases at J, with 8 bases in the middle. The germline V gene encodes CDR1 LGHDT and CDR2 YNNKEL (reference sequence). The CDR3 extends over 15 amino acids. CDR3 loop: CASSQDFATYNEQFF. The CDR3 nucleotides read TGTGCCAGCAGCCAAGACTTCGCGACCTACAATGAGCAGTTCTTC.

The rearrangement links TRBV4-3 to TRBJ2-5; 8 nucleotides match TRBD1. CDR3 size: 15 residues. Germline CDR1 reads LGHNA; CDR2 reads YSLEER. The V and J ends lost 2 bases and 6 bases, in that order; junction bases with no gene match: 8. The CDR3 reads CASSQHFDRGKTQYF. CDR3 sequence (DNA): TGCGCCAGCAGCCAACATTTTGACAGGGGCAAGACCCAGTACTTC.

V gene TRBV11-3 combines with J gene TRBJ2-7, with D maybe TRBD1 (6 bases). CDR1 and CDR2 (germline): SGHNT, YENEEA. V was pared by 0 bases and J by 0 bases, with 18 bases between. CDR3 size: 18 residues. CDR3 DNA: TGTGCCAGCAGCTTAGATAAGCCACGGACAGAAACCTCCTACGAGCAGTACTTC. This sequence encodes CASSLDKPRTETSYEQYF.

J is TRBJ1-2 and V is TRBV7-8, with 8 positions matching TRBD1. From germline, CDR1 is SGHVS and CDR2 FQNEAQ. The CDR3 has 17 residues. Trimming removed 2 bases from V and 7 bases from J; junction bases left unmatched: 15. The CDR3 nucleotides read TGTGCCAGCAGCTTACACTCCGGGACAGGCACCTCTATTGGCTACACCTTC. This gives the protein CASSLHSGTGTSIGYTF. Based on the CDR3 plus reference TRBV7-8 and TRBJ1-2, the full variable domain is GAGVSQSPRYKVAKRGQDVALRCDPISGHVSLFWYQQALGQGPEFLTYFQNEAQLDKSGLPSDRFFAERPEGSVSTLKIQRTQQEDSAVYLCASSLHSGTGTSIGYTFGSGTRLTVV.

Ten or more counts support this clonotype. The rearrangement links TRBV5-1 to TRBJ2-3; D is perhaps TRBD1 or TRBD2 (5 bases each). Germline CDR1 SGHRS, CDR2 YFSETQ. The CDR3 has 15 residues. V was clipped by 1 base and J by 1 base, with 10 bases between them. The CDR3 here is CASSLLGVRTDTQYF. DNA of the CDR3: TGCGCCAGCAGCTTGCTGGGGGTTCGCACAGATACGCAGTATTTT.

This clonotype has ten or more counts. The rearrangement links TRBV4-3 to TRBJ2-5, with TRBD2 identical over 7 bases. Germline trimming cut 0 bases from V and 11 bases from J; bases unmatched to any gene: 12. From germline, CDR1 is LGHNA and CDR2 YSLEER. This CDR3 is 15 amino acids long. The CDR3 DNA sequence: TGCGCCAGCAGCCAAGAACCCAGCGGGGACGCGCGGCAGTACTTC. Protein product: CASSQEPSGDARQYF.

The chain uses TRBV7-8 and TRBJ1-2; 8 nucleotides line up with TRBD1. The CDR3 has 16 residues. CDR1 SGHVS and CDR2 FQNEAQ come from the germline V gene. V shed 5 bases and J 2 bases; nucleotides not matched to a gene: 10. The CDR3 nucleotides read TGTGCCAGCAGCCCTTTTAATCGACAGGGGAACTATGGCTACACCTTC. Translated: CASSPFNRQGNYGYTF.

In its sample, this clonotype was seen a few times. This rearrangement joins TRBV2 to TRBJ1-1; tentative D call: TRBD1 (6 bases). The CDR3 loop spans 13 amino acids. Trimming took off 7 bases at V and 4 bases at J, with 13 bases between the two ends. Germline V gene lookup returns CDR1 SNHLY and CDR2 FYNNEI. Here the CDR3 DNA reads TGTGCCAGCAATTCGGACAGAGGCACTGAAGCTTTCTTT. Translated, it gives CASNSDRGTEAFF.

This chain joins TRBV11-2 and TRBJ2-3, with no clear D. This CDR3 is 18 amino acids long. V lost 3 bases, J lost 1 base, and 20 bases lay in between. Germline loops: CDR1 SGHAT, CDR2 FQNNGV. The CDR3 region is CASSFSMGSGWGTDTQYF. CDR3 coding DNA: TGTGCCAGCAGCTTCTCCATGGGAAGTGGGTGGGGCACAGATACGCAGTATTTT.

In its sample, this clonotype was seen many times. J is TRBJ1-2 and V is TRBV12-3 or TRBV12-4; 9 nucleotides agree with TRBD1. Trimming at V came to 6 bases and at J to 4 bases, leaving 9 bases not matched to a gene. This CDR3 has 15 residues. The CDR3 DNA follows: TGTGCCAGCAGGGTGGACAGGGGATCGGTCTATGGCTACACCTTC. Translation gives CASRVDRGSVYGYTF.

The CDR3 DNA follows: TGTGCCAGCAGCCTACGGACTAGCGGGGGGGACCGCACAGATACGCAGTATTTT. As protein: CASSLRTSGGDRTDTQYF. The rearrangement uses TRBV21-1 and TRBJ2-3; whether TRBD2, the table's D call, matches the DNA was not checked. TRBV21-1 is marked as a pseudogene. The CDR3 loop spans 18 amino acids.

DNA of the CDR3: TGCAGTGCTACCTGGACCAGGGGAGGGCCGAACACTGAAGCTTTCTTT. Its protein product is CSATWTRGGPNTEAFF. The V gene is TRBV20-1, the J gene TRBJ1-1, with D possibly matching TRBD1 (6 bases). Germline lookup yields CDR1 DFQATT and CDR2 SNEGSKA (reference sequence). Trimming cost V 4 bases and J 1 base, with 19 bases left between them. CDR3 length: 16 amino acids.

This clonotype was detected ten times or more. This chain connects TRBV7-9 to TRBJ1-6; D gene uncertain. Germline assignment: CDR1 SEHNR and CDR2 FQNEAQ (reference sequence). V lost 1 base and J lost 9, with 7 bases in between. The CDR3 runs to 13 residues. DNA for the CDR3: TGTGCCAGCAGCTTAGATTACACTTCACCCCTCCACTTT. This encodes CASSLDYTSPLHF.

This clonotype appeared many times. The rearrangement links TRBV20-1 to TRBJ2-5; 9 nucleotides match TRBD2. Trimming removed 6 bases from V and 4 bases from J; junction bases left unmatched: 9. Germline values: CDR1 DFQATT, CDR2 SNEGSKA (reference sequence). This CDR3 region has 14 residues. The CDR3 region has the DNA TGCAGTGCCAGCCCTAGCGGGGCTTTAGAGACCCAGTACTTC. Protein: CSASPSGALETQYF.

This clonotype was found a few times. The chain has TRBV30 and TRBJ1-1, with TRBD1 matching over 7 bases. Germline V CDR1 and CDR2: GTSNPN, SVGIG (reference sequence). V was clipped by 4 bases and J by 5 bases; unmatched bases: 4. The CDR3 is 12 residues long. CDR3 sequence (DNA): TGTGCCTGGACCCCAGGGGGGACTGAAGCTTTCTTT. As protein: CAWTPGGTEAFF.

The rearrangement links TRBV11-1 to TRBJ2-1, with 7 bases identical to TRBD1. The CDR3 contains 15 residues. CDR1 SGHAT and CDR2 FQDESV come from the germline V gene (reference sequence). Trimming at V came to 1 base and at J to 2 bases, leaving 2 bases not matched to a gene. CDR3 sequence reads: CASSLGTGPYNEQFF. CDR3 nucleotides: TGTGCCAGCAGCTTAGGGACAGGCCCCTACAATGAGCAGTTCTTC. Full variable domain (missing parts from reference TRBV11-1 and TRBJ2-1): EAEVAQSPRYKITEKSQAVAFWCDPISGHATLYWYRQILGQGPELLVQFQDESVVDDSQLPKDRFSAERLKGVDSTLKIQPAELGDSAMYLCASSLGTGPYNEQFFGPGTRLTVL.

This clonotype was recorded a few times. V gene TRBV5-1 combines with J gene TRBJ2-7, with 7 bases fitting TRBD1. CDR3 length equals 15 residues. V lost 1 base, J lost 0 bases, and 4 bases stayed unmatched. From germline, CDR1 is SGHRS and CDR2 YFSETQ. The CDR3 region has the DNA TGCGCCAGCAGCTTGAGGGGACAGAGCTCCTACGAGCAGTACTTC. It encodes CASSLRGQSSYEQYF.

In DNA, the CDR3 is TGTGCCAGCAGCCAGCGACAGGTTATAGCCACAGATACGCAGTATTTT. Its translation: CASSQRQVIATDTQYF. This chain uses TRBV7-6 with TRBJ2-3; possible D gene TRBD1, 6 bases. Trimming left V 5 bases short and J 2 bases short, with 17 bases between. The CDR3 is made up of 16 amino acids. Germline lookup yields CDR1 SGHVS and CDR2 FNYEAQ.

This sequence joins TRBV3-1 and TRBJ1-5; a possible D gene is TRBD1 (6 bases). Germline loops: CDR1 LGHDT, CDR2 YNNKEL (reference sequence). Trimming left V 2 bases short and J 5 bases short, with 13 bases between. The CDR3 extends over 15 amino acids. Here the CDR3 DNA reads TGTGCCAGCAGCCAAACCCGGGACACCTATCAGCCCCAGCATTTT. Its protein is CASSQTRDTYQPQHF.

V gene TRBV7-2 combines with J gene TRBJ1-3; D call uncertain. V lost 1 base, J lost 0 bases, and 10 bases lay in between. CDR1 is SGHTA and CDR2 is FQGNSA in the germline V gene. CDR3 length equals 16 residues. The CDR3 sequence: CASSLVPTFSGNTIYF. DNA of the CDR3: TGTGCCAGCAGCTTAGTACCTACGTTCTCTGGAAACACCATATATTTT.

The chain has TRBV6-2 or TRBV6-3 and TRBJ1-6; D might be TRBD1 (5 bases). The CDR3 contains 14 residues. Germline CDR1 reads MNHEY; CDR2 reads SVGEGT. V was trimmed by 7 bases and J by 9 bases, leaving 16 bases between them. As DNA, the CDR3 is TGTGCCAGCACCGATCGACAGCTATTTTCACCCCTCCACTTT. Its protein product is CASTDRQLFSPLHF.

This clonotype was detected a few times. The chain joins TRBV5-1 to TRBJ2-5; unclear D gene. Between the trimmed V and J ends, which lost 4 bases and 2 bases, there was a span of 18 bases. The CDR3 covers 16 residues. In germline, CDR1 is SGHRS, CDR2 YFSETQ. The CDR3 DNA follows: TGCGCCAGCAGCCTGGCTCCGCAGAGACCTCAAGAGACCCAGTACTTC. Residues: CASSLAPQRPQETQYF. Full variable domain (rest looked up from reference TRBV5-1 and TRBJ2-5): KAGVTQTPRYLIKTRGQQVTLSCSPISGHRSVSWYQQTPGQGLQFLFEYFSETQRNKGNFPGRFSGRQFSNSRSEMNVSTLELGDSALYLCASSLAPQRPQETQYFGPGTRLLVL.

This clonotype has at least ten counts. The chain combines TRBV4-1 with TRBJ2-7; 10 bases line up with TRBD1. The CDR3 extends over 17 amino acids. CDR1 is MGHRA and CDR2 is YSYEKL in the germline V gene. The J segment lost 2 bases and the V segment lost 0 bases, leaving 7 bases of the junction unmatched. The CDR3 DNA reads as TGCGCCAGCAGCCAAGATCCCGGACAGGGGGTAACCTACGAGCAGTACTTC. The encoded protein is CASSQDPGQGVTYEQYF.